One and the same sample provided the 22 T cell receptor beta chains below, sequenced in a study of tissue T cells after allogeneic stem cell transplantation. Time point denoted: mouse harvest day 14 after allogeneic transplant. Each mouse received 10^7 T-cell-depleted marrow cells plus 10^6 splenic CD5+ T cells by tail vein. Using immunoSEQ multiplex PCR, the repertoire was profiled, and TCRdb retains in-frame clones only, with some absent. In the table there are about 6,800 clones, roughly 32% of which are singletons. The specimen sequenced was skin. The receptors were sampled from a female BALB/c mouse given C57BL/6 T cells with graft-versus-host disease after an allogeneic hematopoietic cell transplant.

Regarding this clone: Gene names refer to mouse genes. CDR3 DNA (partial): TGTGCCAGCGGTGATGCAAGGGACAACAACGAAAGATTATTT. Translating gives CASGDARDNNERLF. The CDR3 in its entirety is CASGDARDNNERLFF. The genes are TRBV13-2 and TRBJ1-4, with D maybe TRBD1 (6 bases). The read gets to within 1 residue of the CDR3 end, and the germline J gene fills in the rest. Germline V CDR1 and CDR2: NNHNN, SYGAGS (reference sequence). The V and J ends lost 0 bases and 4 bases respectively, with 10 bases between them. This CDR3 comprises 15 residues.

A word on this clone: Gene names and germline refer to mouse. The read falls 1 residue short of the CDR3 end, and the missing part is taken from the germline J gene. V is TRBV13-2 and J is TRBJ2-5, with TRBD2 matching 8 bases. This CDR3 is 13 amino acids long. The trim removed 3 bases at V and 6 bases at J, leaving 3 bases unmatched. CDR1 and CDR2 (germline): NNHNN, SYGAGS (reference sequence). The part of the CDR3 DNA that was read is TGTGCCAGCGGTGGACTGGGGAGGGACACCCAGTAC. Translation gives CASGGLGRDTQY. The full CDR3 is CASGGLGRDTQYF.

Remarks on this clone: Gene names refer to mouse genes. Read coverage stops 1 residue before the CDR3 terminus; the germline J gene supplies the remainder. The chain recombines TRBV26 with TRBJ1-4; possibly TRBD1 for D (5 bases). CDR1 is KGHPV, CDR2 FQNQEV, per germline (reference sequence). The CDR3 totals 15 residues. Trimming took 1 base from V and 3 from J, leaving 9 bases between them. The CDR3 here is CASSLLGAANERLFF. The CDR3 bases that were read are TGTGCCAGCAGTCTGTTAGGGGCGGCCAACGAAAGATTATTT.

This clone was observed a handful of times. Any gene name here is a mouse gene name. The read terminates 1 residue ahead of where the CDR3 ends, so the germline J gene completes it. The chain recombines TRBV26 with TRBJ1-3; tentative D call: TRBD1 (5 bases). V gave up 4 bases and J gave up 0 bases, with 7 bases separating them. CDR3 length equals 14 residues. Germline assignment: CDR1 KGHPV and CDR2 FQNQEV (reference sequence). The chain's CDR3 is CASSPGHSGNTLYF. The CDR3 DNA, read in part, is TGTGCCAGCAGTCCAGGACATTCTGGAAATACGCTCTAT.

In its sample, this clone ranks as large. Any gene name here is a mouse gene name. The CDR3 end falls 1 residue outside the read, so it is completed with the germline J gene. The chain has TRBV16 and TRBJ2-3; TRBD2 might be the D (5 bases). The CDR3 is made up of 14 amino acids. Trimming took off 1 base at V and 0 bases at J, with 5 bases between the two ends. CDR1 is SGHSA, CDR2 FRNQAP, per germline. The sequenced CDR3 bases are TGTGCAAGCAGCTTAGTGGGGAGTGCAGAAACGCTGTAT. It specifies CASSLVGSAETLY. The CDR3 in full is CASSLVGSAETLYF.

As regards this clone: Gene and germline names: mouse. The read is 1 residue too short to cover the CDR3 end, so that end is filled in from the germline J gene. V gene TRBV26 combines with J gene TRBJ1-1, with D maybe TRBD1 (5 bases). Trimming removed 4 bases at V and 0 bases at J, with 6 bases between. The CDR3 sequence is 13 residues long. Germline-derived CDR1 and CDR2 are KGHPV and FQNQEV (reference sequence). The covered CDR3 bases are TGTGCCAGCAGTCCGACAGCAAACACAGAAGTCTTC. Translating it yields CASSPTANTEVF. In full, the CDR3 is CASSPTANTEVFF.

This clone has a handful of counts. All gene names here are mouse names. The sequence runs out 1 residue before the end of the CDR3; the remainder is reconstructed from the germline J gene. The V and J genes are TRBV26 and TRBJ2-7; TRBD1 aligns across 7 bases. Germline values: CDR1 KGHPV, CDR2 FQNQEV (reference sequence). Germline trimming cut 3 bases from V and 4 bases from J; bases unmatched to any gene: 3. The CDR3 runs 13 residues. CDR3 DNA, as far as it was read: TGTGCCAGCAGTCTCCGGGACAGATATGAACAGTAC. Translated: CASSLRDRYEQY. The CDR3, in full, reads CASSLRDRYEQYF.

This clone was seen only a few times. Gene names and germline refer to mouse. The observed sequence ends 1 residue before the CDR3 terminus, with the missing tail filled in from the germline J gene. J is TRBJ2-2 and V is TRBV26; no clear D gene. CDR1 is KGHPV, CDR2 FQNQEV, per germline (reference sequence). This CDR3 comprises 13 residues. The V end lost 4 bases, the J end lost 1 base, and 4 bases lay between the germline ends. Incomplete CDR3 DNA: TGTGCCAGCAGTCCGGGAAACACCGGGCAGCTCTAC. Translation gives CASSPGNTGQLY. The full CDR3 sequence reads CASSPGNTGQLYF.

This clone was detected only a few times. Gene names refer to mouse genes. The sequenced fragment ends 1 residue before the CDR3 boundary, so the rest is inferred from the germline J gene. The J gene is TRBJ2-7, the V gene TRBV24; perhaps TRBD2 as D (7 bases). Germline assignment: CDR1 KGHTA and CDR2 FRNEEI. The V end was cut by 1 base, the J end by 0 bases, with 7 bases between. This CDR3 region has 14 residues. This CDR3 is CASSLWGASYEQYF. The sequenced part of the CDR3 DNA is TGTGCCAGCAGTCTGTGGGGGGCCTCCTATGAACAGTAC.

On this clone: Mouse germline and gene names are used. The sequence runs out 1 residue before the end of the CDR3; the remainder is reconstructed from the germline J gene. V usage is TRBV15 and J usage is TRBJ2-1; the match to TRBD1 covers 9 bases. The CDR3 runs to 15 residues. CDR1 is SGHND, CDR2 FRSKSL, per germline. V shed 5 bases and J 3 bases; nucleotides not matched to a gene: 5. The sequenced CDR3 bases are TGTGCCAGCAGTCCCCGACAGGGGGGCTATGCTGAGCAGTTC. It yields the protein CASSPRQGGYAEQF. The CDR3 in full is CASSPRQGGYAEQFF.

In regard to this clone: Here the gene names and germline are mouse. The CDR3 end lies 1 residue beyond the end of the read and is filled in from the germline J gene. The chain has TRBV26 and TRBJ1-3; perhaps TRBD1 as D (6 bases). The germline V gene has CDR1 KGHPV and CDR2 FQNQEV (reference sequence). The CDR3 runs to 14 residues. Between the trimmed V and J ends, which lost 2 bases and 2 bases, there was a span of 7 bases. Incomplete CDR3 DNA: TGTGCCAGCAGTCTGGGGACAACTGGAAATACGCTCTAT. Translating it yields CASSLGTTGNTLY. The CDR3, in full, reads CASSLGTTGNTLYF.

This clone qualifies as large. Gene and germline names: mouse. Read coverage stops 1 residue before the CDR3 terminus; the germline J gene supplies the remainder. The chain carries TRBV13-3 and TRBJ2-1, with a possible D match to TRBD1 (6 bases). Trimming pared 4 bases from V and 3 bases from J, leaving 8 bases between. The germline CDR1 and CDR2 sequences are NNHDY and SYVADS. The CDR3 sequence is 13 residues long. CDR3 sequence: CASSRDIYAEQFF. CDR3 bases read: TGTGCCAGCAGTCGGGACATCTATGCTGAGCAGTTC.

Points on this clone: Germline and genes: mouse. The read gets to within 1 residue of the CDR3 end, and the germline J gene fills in the rest. The chain uses TRBV12-2 and TRBJ2-7, with 7 bases that match TRBD2. The CDR3 extends over 12 amino acids. After removal of 0 bases from V and 6 bases from J, the junction contained 1 base not matched to a gene. Germline V gene data show CDR1 as SGHLS and CDR2 as HYDKME. The covered CDR3 bases are TGTGCCAGCTCTCTCACTGGGGTTGAACAGTAC. Encoded protein: CASSLTGVEQY. In full, the CDR3 is CASSLTGVEQYF.

This clone was observed a single time. Gene names follow the mouse nomenclature. Coverage ceases 1 residue before the CDR3 finishes, and the germline J gene fills in the end. The rearrangement joins TRBV23 to TRBJ1-1; the table's D call of TRBD1 was not tested on the DNA. Germline lookup yields CDR1 KGHTA and CDR2 FQNQQP. The CDR3 covers 12 residues. The sequenced part of the CDR3 DNA is TGCTCCAGCAGTCTCAGGGGACCAGAAGTCTTC. Translated, it gives CSSSLRGPEVF. The full CDR3 protein is CSSSLRGPEVFF.

As for this clone: Each gene name is a mouse one. The DNA read from the CDR3 is TGTGCCAGCAGTCGCCAGACAACAAACTCCGACTACACC. Its protein product is CASSRQTTNSDYT. Given in full, the CDR3 is CASSRQTTNSDYTF. The chain links TRBV26 to TRBJ1-2; the D is unclear. Read data end 1 residue before the CDR3 end; the end is taken from the germline J gene. Looked up from germline, CDR1 is KGHPV and CDR2 is FQNQEV (reference sequence). V lost 4 bases, J lost 0 bases, and 9 bases lay in between. This CDR3 contains 14 residues.

A remark on this clone: Germline and genes here are mouse. The CDR3 is cut off 1 residue early in the read; its end comes from the germline J gene. V and J are TRBV13-2 and TRBJ2-7, with 9 bases aligning to TRBD1. V gave up 5 bases and J gave up 3 bases; unmatched junction bases: 0. The CDR3 runs 12 residues. Germline lookup yields CDR1 NNHNN and CDR2 SYGAGS (reference sequence). Partial CDR3 DNA: TGTGCCAGCGGGACAGGGGGCTATGAACAGTAC. It specifies CASGTGGYEQY. The CDR3 in its entirety is CASGTGGYEQYF.

This clone is judged medium-sized. The gene symbols are mouse symbols. This chain's CDR3 is CSSSQSRDRGNERLFF. CDR3 DNA, as far as it was read: TGCTCCAGCAGTCAATCGAGGGACAGGGGTAACGAAAGATTATTT. The chain combines TRBV23 with TRBJ1-4; TRBD1 is taken as the D call from the table, unchecked against the DNA. The missing CDR3 end, 1 residue past where the read stops, is filled in from the germline J gene. In germline, CDR1 is KGHTA, CDR2 FQNQQP. The CDR3 has 16 amino acids.

On this clone: Gene names are mouse gene names. With the read ending 1 residue before the CDR3 end, the germline J gene is used to fill in that end. The chain uses TRBV13-1 and TRBJ2-4; TRBD2 aligns across 10 bases. The junction had 4 bases not matched to a gene; V was cut back by 2 bases and J by 1 base. CDR1 is NSHNY, CDR2 SYGAGN, per germline. The CDR3 is 16 amino acids. The CDR3 protein is CASSDWGGLGQNTLYF. The CDR3 DNA, read in part, is TGTGCCAGCAGTGACTGGGGGGGCTTGGGTCAAAACACCTTGTAC.

Comment on this clone: Gene names refer to mouse genes. Read coverage stops 1 residue before the CDR3 terminus; the germline J gene supplies the remainder. The V and J genes are TRBV26 and TRBJ2-4; a weak D match, TRBD2 (6 bases). Per germline, CDR1 KGHPV and CDR2 FQNQEV (reference sequence). The V end lost 1 base, the J end lost 2 bases, and 7 bases lay between the germline ends. This CDR3 contains 14 residues. The sequenced CDR3 bases are TGTGCCAGCAGTCTGTACTGGGATCAAAACACCTTGTAC. Protein: CASSLYWDQNTLY. The full CDR3 protein reads CASSLYWDQNTLYF.

The table lists this clone with a few counts. Gene names are mouse gene names. Coverage ceases 1 residue before the CDR3 finishes, and the germline J gene fills in the end. The V call is TRBV26, the J call TRBJ2-4; the match to TRBD1 covers 7 bases. CDR3 length: 13 amino acids. Losses at the gene ends were 5 bases for V and 7 bases for J; bases not matched to a gene: 6. Germline assignment: CDR1 KGHPV and CDR2 FQNQEV (reference sequence). CDR3 amino acids: CASSSQGEDTLYF. CDR3 bases read: TGTGCCAGCAGTTCTCAGGGGGAAGACACCTTGTAC.

This clone was counted only a few times. Each gene name is a mouse one. The read ends 1 residue before the CDR3 terminus; that terminus is restored from the germline J gene. V usage is TRBV13-2 and J usage is TRBJ1-3; possibly TRBD1 for D (6 bases). V lost 0 bases, J lost 2 bases, and 9 bases lay in between. The CDR3 is made up of 15 amino acids. The V gene's germline CDR1 is NNHNN and CDR2 SYGAGS (reference sequence). This CDR3 is CASGDAGAAGNTLYF. The part of the CDR3 DNA that was read is TGTGCCAGCGGTGATGCAGGGGCGGCTGGAAATACGCTCTAT.

This clone was counted only a few times. The gene symbols are mouse symbols. The read is 1 residue too short to cover the CDR3 end, so that end is filled in from the germline J gene. The rearrangement joins TRBV16 to TRBJ1-3; maybe TRBD1 (5 bases). The CDR3 extends over 13 amino acids. Germline V gene lookup returns CDR1 SGHSA and CDR2 FRNQAP. The V gene lost 0 bases and the J gene lost 9 bases, with 9 bases spanning the gap. The CDR3 bases that were read are TGTGCAAGCAGCTTAGACCAAGGGGCTACGCTCTAT. Translated, it gives CASSLDQGATLY. The complete CDR3 sequence is CASSLDQGATLYF.